This T cell receptor beta chain stems from a study of cytomegalovirus exposure and HLA in healthy donors. About the study: The 110 or so validation repertoires, a later analysis reported, used the same platform as the 666 first-cohort repertoires.

To note about this clone: Its antigen is not identified.

The donors were members of the validation cohort comprising some 120 subjects, separate from the approximately 630-subject first cohort. The CDR3 is 16 residues long. In germline, CDR1 is KGHSH, CDR2 LQKENI. The V and J ends lost 8 bases and 0 bases respectively, with 14 bases between them. General study results and limits: TCR beta chains numbering some 160 were designated cytomegalovirus-associated. The classifier was said to identify cytomegalovirus status with high specificity and sensitivity.

This table comes from immunoSEQ multiplex PCR, and its TCRdb copy is limited to in-frame clones, with some not included. This sample has 250,000 or so clones; approximately 87% occur once, and the top ten carry 2.6%. The chain recombines TRBV18 with TRBJ1-6; D uncertain. The sequence was obtained from a man younger than 35 in good health and CMV-seronegative. The sequencing sample was made of PBMCs. The CDR3 sequence: CASPEGFSSYNSPLHF. CDR3 in DNA: TGTGCCAGCCCCGAGGGTTTTAGCTCCTATAATTCACCCCTCCACTTT. The whole variable domain, remainder taken from reference TRBV18 and TRBJ1-6, is NAGVMQNPRHLVRRRGQEARLRCSPMKGHSHVYWYRQLPEEGLKFMVYLQKENIIDESGMPKERFSAEFPKEGPSILRIQQVVRGDSAAYFCASPEGFSSYNSPLHFGNGTRLTVT.